Below are 27 T cell receptor beta chains sequenced from a single sample in a study of cytomegalovirus exposure and HLA in healthy donors. The primer mix had 60 Vbeta and 13 Jbeta primers. The data were produced by immunoSEQ multiplex PCR, yet TCRdb's version contains in-frame clones alone and is incomplete. The sample lists 100,000 to 120,000 clones, 69% seen once, with 3.2% in the top ten. Sequencing was carried out using PBMCs. The receptors shown here come from a man younger than 45 in good health and CMV-seronegative.

The chain carries TRBV19 and TRBJ1-2; D gene unclear. The germline V gene has CDR1 LNHDA and CDR2 SQIVND (reference sequence). V dropped 5 bases and J dropped 1 base, with 11 bases sitting between them. The CDR3 sequence is 14 residues long. The CDR3 here is CASSEVGVNYGYTF. Written as DNA, the CDR3 is TGTGCCAGTAGTGAAGTCGGAGTTAACTATGGCTACACCTTC.

This clone was observed once. The chain recombines TRBV28 with TRBJ2-1; 8 bases match TRBD2. Germline CDR1 and CDR2: MDHEN and SYDVKM. J lost 9 bases, V lost 8 bases, and 6 bases had no gene match. The CDR3 has 12 amino acids. The chain's CDR3 is CASLSGSGEQFF. In DNA, the CDR3 is TGTGCCAGCCTAAGCGGGAGTGGTGAGCAGTTCTTC.

This sequence joins TRBV9 and TRBJ1-1; 7 positions match TRBD1. This CDR3 has 14 residues. The germline V gene encodes CDR1 SGDLS and CDR2 YYNGEE. V gave up 0 bases and J gave up 4 bases; unmatched junction bases: 3. The CDR3 protein is CASSVVPGGTEAFF. The CDR3 region has the DNA TGTGCCAGCAGCGTAGTCCCAGGGGGCACTGAAGCTTTCTTT.

In its sample, this clone was seen a few times. V is TRBV5-4 and J is TRBJ2-7, with D possibly being TRBD2 (5 bases). Germline lookup yields CDR1 SGHNT and CDR2 YYREEE (reference sequence). V was clipped by 4 bases and J by 2 bases, with 19 bases between them. The CDR3 has 16 residues. The CDR3, as DNA: TGTGCCAGCAGCGTACCCGGTTCGGGGTTTGCCTACGAGCAGTACTTC. It is translated as CASSVPGSGFAYEQYF. Full variable domain (remainder filled in from reference TRBV5-4 and TRBJ2-7): ETGVTQSPTHLIKTRGQQVTLRCSSQSGHNTVSWYQQALGQGPQFIFQYYREEENGRGNFPPRFSGLQFPNYSSELNVNALELDDSALYLCASSVPGSGFAYEQYFGPGTRLTVT.

The chain joins TRBV7-2 to TRBJ2-1; possibly TRBD1 for D (6 bases). Trimming took 3 bases from V and 9 from J, leaving 9 bases between them. Germline V gene lookup returns CDR1 SGHTA and CDR2 FQGNSA. This CDR3 comprises 12 residues. In DNA, the CDR3 is TGTGCCAGCAGCTTCCAGGGGACTGAGCAGTTCTTC. Translation gives CASSFQGTEQFF.

The rearrangement links TRBV5-6 to TRBJ1-3; D may be TRBD1 (5 bases). In germline, CDR1 is SGHDT, CDR2 YYEEEE. V was cut by 4 bases and J by 0 bases, with 11 bases left in between. The CDR3 totals 15 residues. The CDR3 DNA reads as TGTGCCAGCAGCCCGACAGTCTACTCTGGAAACACCATATATTTT. Encoded protein: CASSPTVYSGNTIYF.

This clone was recorded only once. V usage is TRBV7-8 and J usage is TRBJ2-7, with TRBD1 identical over 7 bases. CDR1 is SGHVS and CDR2 is FQNEAQ in the germline V gene. The CDR3 has 15 residues. After removal of 5 bases from V and 0 bases from J, the junction contained 7 bases not matched to a gene. CDR3: CASSAGQESSYEQYF. Here the CDR3 DNA reads TGTGCCAGCAGCGCCGGACAGGAGAGCTCCTACGAGCAGTACTTC.

The V gene is TRBV5-1, the J gene TRBJ2-5; D ambiguous. Germline CDR1 SGHRS, CDR2 YFSETQ. The CDR3 spans 16 residues. The V end lost 6 bases, the J end lost 5 bases, and 23 bases lay between the germline ends. The chain's CDR3 is CASKGNLRSFWETQYF. The CDR3 DNA is TGCGCCAGCAAAGGTAACTTAAGGAGTTTTTGGGAGACCCAGTACTTC.

The rearrangement links TRBV30 to TRBJ2-7; 9 bases map to TRBD1. CDR3 length: 14 amino acids. V dropped 0 bases and J dropped 6; count of bases not matched to a gene: 6. Germline CDR1 reads GTSNPN; CDR2 reads SVGIG (reference sequence). The CDR3 here is CAWSVGQGPGEQYF. The CDR3 DNA sequence: TGTGCCTGGAGTGTTGGACAGGGGCCGGGCGAGCAGTACTTC.

The rearrangement joins TRBV6-6 to TRBJ2-1, with a tentative D call TRBD2 (6 bases). Germline values: CDR1 MNHNY, CDR2 SVGAGI (reference sequence). Trimming took off 5 bases at V and 9 bases at J, with 14 bases between the two ends. This CDR3 comprises 13 residues. The CDR3 nucleotides read TGTGCCAGCAGTCCTAGACTAGGGCTTGAGCAGTTCTTC. Protein product: CASSPRLGLEQFF.

The rearrangement joins TRBV7-9 to TRBJ2-3; TRBD1 is a possible D gene (5 bases). Germline-derived CDR1 and CDR2 are SEHNR and FQNEAQ (reference sequence). Trimming left V 4 bases short and J 3 bases short, with 11 bases between. The CDR3 has 14 residues. The CDR3: CASSWGMGTDTQYF. The CDR3 coding sequence is TGTGCCAGCAGCTGGGGCATGGGGACAGATACGCAGTATTTT.

The chain carries TRBV2 and TRBJ1-4; D ambiguous. The V end lost 3 bases, the J end lost 4 bases, and 9 bases lay between the germline ends. The CDR3 is 14 amino acids. Germline loops: CDR1 SNHLY, CDR2 FYNNEI. The CDR3 nucleotides read TGTGCCAGCAGTGAGTCGACTTATAATGAAAAACTGTTTTTT. This encodes CASSESTYNEKLFF.

V usage is TRBV28 and J usage is TRBJ2-7; D uncertain. Trimming removed 3 bases from V and 11 bases from J, with 20 bases in between. The length of the CDR3 is 14 residues. Germline V gene data show CDR1 as MDHEN and CDR2 as SYDVKM. CDR3 sequence (DNA): TGTGCCAGCAGTTTGATGGCTAGATTTGATTGGGAGTACTTC. This translates into CASSLMARFDWEYF.

The V gene is TRBV6-5, the J gene TRBJ2-1; D may be TRBD2 (6 bases). Germline values: CDR1 MNHEY, CDR2 SVGAGI. The CDR3 is made up of 14 amino acids. Trimming removed 7 bases at V and 6 bases at J, with 16 bases between. CDR3 in DNA: TGTGCCAGCATCAAGAGCGGAGCGGGCAATGAGCAGTTCTTC. Its protein is CASIKSGAGNEQFF.

This sequence joins TRBV29-1 and TRBJ1-4, with D hard to call. There are 14 residues in the CDR3. V gave up 4 bases and J gave up 7 bases, with 16 bases separating them. The germline V gene has CDR1 SQVTM and CDR2 ANQGSEA. The CDR3 here is CSVGGSGGSEKLFF. The CDR3 nucleotides read TGCAGCGTTGGGGGATCGGGAGGGAGTGAAAAACTGTTTTTT. Together with reference TRBV29-1 and TRBJ1-4, the CDR3 gives the full variable domain: SAVISQKPSRDICQRGTSLTIQCQVDSQVTMMFWYRQQPGQSLTLIATANQGSEATYESGFVIDKFPISRPNLTFSTLTVSNMSPEDSSIYLCSVGGSGGSEKLFFGSGTQLSVL.

V is TRBV4-3 and J is TRBJ1-4, with 9 positions matching TRBD1. Germline trimming cut 2 bases from V and 8 bases from J; bases unmatched to any gene: 6. Germline V CDR1 and CDR2: LGHNA, YSLEER. The CDR3 is made up of 15 amino acids. The DNA for the CDR3 is TGCGCCAGCAGCCAACCCGGGACAGGGTTCGAAAAACTGTTTTTT. The encoded protein is CASSQPGTGFEKLFF.

V usage is TRBV28 and J usage is TRBJ2-7; 8 bases fit TRBD1. V lost 6 bases to trimming and J lost 7 bases; unmatched junction nucleotides: 17. CDR1 and CDR2 (germline): MDHEN, SYDVKM. The CDR3 loop spans 16 amino acids. The CDR3 sequence is CASSSFGGQGVGEQYF. The CDR3 bases are TGTGCCAGCAGCTCATTTGGAGGACAGGGCGTCGGGGAGCAGTACTTC.

This chain joins TRBV5-3 and TRBJ1-2, with 7 nucleotides matching TRBD1. TRBV5-3 is known as an ORF, though its function is uncertain. CDR3 length: 15 amino acids. The V and J ends lost 0 bases and 3 bases, in that order; junction bases with no gene match: 5. The CDR3 DNA sequence: TGTGCCAGAAGCTTGGCCCCGGGACAGTACTATGGCTACACCTTC. It codes for CARSLAPGQYYGYTF.

As for this clone: The junction and the germline gene differ at one end; a read error may be behind it. V gene TRBV7-9 combines with J gene TRBJ1-4; 8 bases fit TRBD1. CDR1 SEHNR and CDR2 FQNEAQ come from the germline V gene (reference sequence). This CDR3 has 16 amino acids. CDR3 sequence (DNA): TGTTCCAGCAGCCGAGGGGGGACAGGACTTAATGAAAAACTGTTTTTT. This codes for CSSSRGGTGLNEKLFF.

CDR3 in amino acids: CASSWGLAGVDEQFF. The CDR3 DNA reads TGTGCCAGCAGCTGGGGACTAGCGGGAGTAGACGAGCAGTTCTTC. The rearrangement uses TRBV5-4 and TRBJ2-1, with 14 bases lining up with TRBD2. V was pared by 3 bases and J by 10 bases, with 6 bases of the junction left unmatched. Germline V lookup: CDR1 SGHNT, CDR2 YYREEE (reference sequence). This CDR3 spans 15 amino acids.

The CDR3 sequence: CASSANSGSYEQYF. DNA of the CDR3: TGTGCCAGCAGTGCAAATAGCGGGAGCTACGAGCAGTACTTC. The chain couples TRBV25-1 to TRBJ2-7; TRBD2 matches 9 bases. V was clipped by 4 bases and J by 3 bases; unmatched bases: 4. Germline values: CDR1 MGHDK, CDR2 SYGVNS. This CDR3 contains 14 residues.

The CDR3 region is CASSQTSGRYSYEQYF. DNA of the CDR3: TGTGCCAGCAGCCAAACTAGCGGGAGGTACTCCTACGAGCAGTACTTC. This chain links TRBV11-1 with TRBJ2-7; 12 nucleotides match TRBD2. Germline V gene lookup returns CDR1 SGHAT and CDR2 FQDESV (reference sequence). V shed 5 bases, J shed 0 bases, and the junction held 5 bases outside the gene matches. This CDR3 region has 16 residues.

J is TRBJ2-6 and V is TRBV7-9; D is undetermined. Germline CDR1 and CDR2: SEHNR and FQNEAQ (reference sequence). The CDR3 covers 15 residues. V was trimmed by 1 base and J by 1 base, leaving 5 bases between them. The CDR3 region has the DNA TGTGCCAGCAGCTTAGTCTCGTCTGGGGCCAACGTCCTGACTTTC. Protein product: CASSLVSSGANVLTF.

The chain combines TRBV6-6 with TRBJ2-7, with a possible D match to TRBD1 (5 bases). Trimming left V 0 bases short and J 5 bases short, with 17 bases between. Germline V gives CDR1 MNHNY, CDR2 SVGAGI (reference sequence). The CDR3 is 16 amino acids. The CDR3 is CASSYSTTQVNDEQYF. The CDR3 region has the DNA TGTGCCAGCAGTTACTCCACGACACAGGTGAACGACGAGCAGTACTTC.

V gene TRBV7-3 combines with J gene TRBJ2-5; 7 bases match TRBD2. The end of the DNA aligns better with TRBJ2-7, so the J call may be wrong. CDR1 and CDR2 from the germline V gene are SGHTA and FQGTGA. The CDR3 runs 14 residues. CDR3 in DNA: TGTGCCAGCAGCTCGACGGGCGGGAGAGACGAGCAGTACTTC. Translated, it gives CASSSTGGRDEQYF.

The CDR3 spells CASSPTIFGQPQHF. DNA of the CDR3: TGTGCCAGTAGTCCGACTATATTTGGACAGCCCCAGCATTTT. The chain carries TRBV19 and TRBJ1-5, with D uncertain. The CDR3 contains 14 residues. Deletions cut 5 bases from V and 7 bases from J, with 15 bases between. CDR1 is LNHDA, CDR2 SQIVND, per germline (reference sequence).

This clone was seen only a few times. The chain couples TRBV5-6 to TRBJ2-7; D remains ambiguous. CDR3 length: 13 residues. Trimming pared 3 bases from V and 7 bases from J, leaving 14 bases between. CDR1 is SGHDT, CDR2 YYEEEE, per germline. CDR3 sequence: CASSYHRLREQYF. The DNA of the CDR3 is TGTGCCAGCAGCTACCACCGACTGAGGGAGCAGTACTTC.